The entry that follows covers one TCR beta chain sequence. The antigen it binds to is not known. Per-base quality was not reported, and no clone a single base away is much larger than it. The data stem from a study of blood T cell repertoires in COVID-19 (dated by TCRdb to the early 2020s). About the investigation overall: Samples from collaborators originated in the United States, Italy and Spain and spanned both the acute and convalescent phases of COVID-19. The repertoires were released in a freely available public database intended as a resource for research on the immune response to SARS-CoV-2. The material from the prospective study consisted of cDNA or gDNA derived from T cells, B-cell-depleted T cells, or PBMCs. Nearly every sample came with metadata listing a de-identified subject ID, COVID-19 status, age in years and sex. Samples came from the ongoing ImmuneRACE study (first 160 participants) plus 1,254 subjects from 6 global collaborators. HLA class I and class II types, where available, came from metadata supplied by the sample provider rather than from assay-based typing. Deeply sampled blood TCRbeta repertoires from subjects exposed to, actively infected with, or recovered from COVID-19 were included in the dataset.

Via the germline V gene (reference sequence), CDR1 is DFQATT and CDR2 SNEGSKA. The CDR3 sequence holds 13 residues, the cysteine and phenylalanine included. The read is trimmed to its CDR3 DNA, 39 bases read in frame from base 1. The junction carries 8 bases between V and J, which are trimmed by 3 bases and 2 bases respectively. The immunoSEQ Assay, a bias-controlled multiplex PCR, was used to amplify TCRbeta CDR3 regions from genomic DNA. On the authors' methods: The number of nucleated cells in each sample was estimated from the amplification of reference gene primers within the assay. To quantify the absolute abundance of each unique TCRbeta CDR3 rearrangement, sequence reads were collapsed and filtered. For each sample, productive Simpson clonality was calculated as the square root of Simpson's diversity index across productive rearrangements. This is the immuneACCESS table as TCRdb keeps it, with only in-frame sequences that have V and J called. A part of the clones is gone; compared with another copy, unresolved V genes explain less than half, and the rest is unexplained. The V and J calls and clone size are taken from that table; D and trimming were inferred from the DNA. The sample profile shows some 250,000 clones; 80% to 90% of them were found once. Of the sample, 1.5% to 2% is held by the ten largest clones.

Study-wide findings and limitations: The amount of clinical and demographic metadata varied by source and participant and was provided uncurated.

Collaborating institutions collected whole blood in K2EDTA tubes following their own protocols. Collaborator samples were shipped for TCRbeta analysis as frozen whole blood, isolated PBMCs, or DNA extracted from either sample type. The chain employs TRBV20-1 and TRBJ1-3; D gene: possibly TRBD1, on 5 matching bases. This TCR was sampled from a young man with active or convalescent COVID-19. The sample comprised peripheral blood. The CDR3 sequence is CSASGRAGNTIYF. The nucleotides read TGCAGTGCTAGTGGCAGGGCTGGAAACACCATATATTTT.